This TCR beta chain was sequenced for a study of cytotoxic CD8 clonotypes in ibrutinib-treated CLL. Germline CDR1 is SGHRS and CDR2 is YFSETQ. V gave up 4 bases and J gave up 3 bases; unmatched junction bases: 4. The CDR3 length is 14 residues. The study, taken as a whole, reports: Public clonotypes were rare and shrank or held steady on treatment. Progressing and sustained-remission patients had different sampling times. Patients showed higher baseline clonality than age-matched healthy donors, and it tracked circulating CD8+ T-cell counts.

As to this clone: The target antigen is unknown.

Data came from immunoSEQ multiplex PCR; TCRdb stores just in-frame clones and leaves some out. The table shows approximately 350,000 clones, with roughly 71% occurring only once. The specimen comprised PBMCs, sampled after 36 months of ibrutinib treatment. V is TRBV5-1 and J is TRBJ2-1, with 7 bases lining up with TRBD1. The TCR was taken from a human donor with chronic lymphocytic leukemia. The CDR3 DNA sequence: TGCGCCAGCAGCGAGGGGGCGGACTACAATGAGCAGTTCTTC. It specifies CASSEGADYNEQFF.